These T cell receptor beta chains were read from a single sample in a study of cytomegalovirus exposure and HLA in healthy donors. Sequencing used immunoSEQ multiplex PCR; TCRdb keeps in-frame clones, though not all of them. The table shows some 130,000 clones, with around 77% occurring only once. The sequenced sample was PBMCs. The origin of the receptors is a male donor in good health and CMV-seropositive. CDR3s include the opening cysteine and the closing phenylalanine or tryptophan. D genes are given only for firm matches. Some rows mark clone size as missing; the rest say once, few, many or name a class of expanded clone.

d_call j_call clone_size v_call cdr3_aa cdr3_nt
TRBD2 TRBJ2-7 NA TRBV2 CASLLTSGGAYEQYF TGTGCCAGCCTCCTTACTAGCGGGGGAGCCTACGAGCAGTACTTC
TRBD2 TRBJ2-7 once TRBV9 CASIPHRLAGRDYEQYF TGTGCCAGCATCCCCCATAGACTAGCGGGGCGAGACTACGAGCAGTACTTC
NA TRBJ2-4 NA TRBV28 CASLYSAKNIQYF TGTGCCAGCCTTTACTCAGCCAAAAACATTCAGTACTTC
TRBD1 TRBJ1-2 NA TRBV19 CASSAPGQGDYGYTF TGTGCCAGTAGTGCCCCCGGGCAGGGGGACTATGGCTACACCTTC
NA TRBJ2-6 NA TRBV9 CASSVGLGLGANGLTF TGTGCCAGCAGCGTAGGGCTGGGCCTTGGGGCCAACGGCCTGACTTTC
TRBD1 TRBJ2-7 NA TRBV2 CASSGRDRDSYEQYF TGTGCCAGCAGTGGAAGGGACAGGGACTCCTACGAGCAGTACTTC
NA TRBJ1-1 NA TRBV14 CASSLNLNTEAFF TGTGCCAGCAGCCTCAATCTGAACACTGAAGCTTTCTTT
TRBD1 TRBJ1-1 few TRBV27 CASNRGTGGRDTEAFF TGTGCCAGCAATCGCGGGACAGGGGGCAGGGACACTGAAGCTTTCTTT
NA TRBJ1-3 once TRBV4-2 CASSLGAVGSGNTIYF TGTGCCAGCAGCCTGGGGGCGGTAGGCTCTGGAAACACCATATATTTT
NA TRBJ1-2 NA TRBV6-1 CASSVVQGSNYGYTF TGTGCCAGCAGTGTAGTGCAGGGTTCTAACTATGGCTACACCTTC
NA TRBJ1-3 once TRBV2 CASGGVHSGNTIYF TGTGCCAGTGGGGGGGTCCACTCTGGAAACACCATATATTTT
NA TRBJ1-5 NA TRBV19 CASIRAHLYSNQPQHF TGTGCCAGTATCCGCGCCCACCTCTATAGCAATCAGCCCCAGCATTTT
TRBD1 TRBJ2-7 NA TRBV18 CASSPAGGSYEQYF TGTGCCAGCTCACCCGCAGGGGGCTCCTACGAGCAGTACTTC
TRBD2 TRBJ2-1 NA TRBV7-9 CASSPVGLGNNEQFF TGTGCCAGCAGCCCTGTCGGACTAGGTAACAATGAGCAGTTCTTC
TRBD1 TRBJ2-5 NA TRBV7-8 CASSWNRGQETQYF TGTGCCAGCAGCTGGAACAGGGGGCAGGAGACCCAGTACTTC
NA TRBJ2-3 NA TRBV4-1 CASSQVRYSNTDTQYF TGCGCCAGCAGCCAAGTGAGATACAGTAACACAGATACGCAGTATTTT
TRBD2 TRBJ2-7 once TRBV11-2 CASSLTDRTSGRIPYEQYF TGTGCCAGCAGCTTAACGGATCGGACTAGCGGGAGAATACCGTACGAGCAGTACTTC
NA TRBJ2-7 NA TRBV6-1 CASSALTTVTYEQYF TGTGCCAGCAGTGCCCTTACGACTGTTACCTACGAGCAGTACTTC
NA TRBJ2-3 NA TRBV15 CATSRRLAGPKPLTDTQYF TGTGCCACCAGCAGACGCCTTGCGGGACCGAAACCCCTCACAGATACGCAGTATTTT
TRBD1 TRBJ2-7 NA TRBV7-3 CASSSGQSYEQYF TGTGCCAGCAGCTCGGGACAGTCCTACGAGCAGTACTTC
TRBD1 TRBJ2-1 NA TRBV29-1 CSVNDRGRTNEQFF TGCAGCGTCAATGACAGGGGGCGAACCAATGAGCAGTTCTTC
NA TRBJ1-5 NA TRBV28 CASSLIRDINSNQPQHF TGTGCCAGCAGTTTAATACGGGACATCAATAGCAATCAGCCCCAGCATTTT
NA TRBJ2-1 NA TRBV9 CASSVVGDISYNEQFF TGTGCCAGCAGCGTAGTAGGGGATATCTCCTACAATGAGCAGTTCTTC
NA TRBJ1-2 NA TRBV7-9 CASSLTGHNNNNYGYTF TGTGCCAGCAGCTTAACGGGACACAACAATAACAACTATGGCTACACCTTC
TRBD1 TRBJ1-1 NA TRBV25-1 CASSGWTGPMNTEAFF TGTGCCAGCAGTGGCTGGACAGGACCTATGAACACTGAAGCTTTCTTT
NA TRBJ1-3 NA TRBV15 CATSTNPGENSGNTIYF TGTGCCACCAGCACCAACCCAGGGGAGAACTCTGGAAACACCATATATTTT
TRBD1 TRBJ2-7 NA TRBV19 CASSVTGTGTYEQYF TGTGCCAGTAGTGTTACCGGGACAGGAACCTACGAGCAGTACTTC
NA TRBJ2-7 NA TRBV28 CASSTNREESSYEQYF TGTGCCAGCAGTACCAATCGTGAGGAAAGCTCCTACGAGCAGTACTTC
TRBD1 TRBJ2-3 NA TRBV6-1 CASSETGRRDTQYF TGTGCCAGCAGTGAGACAGGGCGGAGGGATACGCAGTATTTT
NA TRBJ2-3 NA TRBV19 CASSWTGVTQYF TGTGCCAGTAGCTGGACTGGGGTTACGCAGTATTTT
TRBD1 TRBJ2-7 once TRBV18 CASSRTGGSYEQYF TGTGCCAGCTCGCGGACAGGGGGATCCTACGAGCAGTACTTC
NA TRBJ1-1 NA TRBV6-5 CASSYKGEGYSEAFF TGTGCCAGCAGTTACAAGGGCGAGGGTTATTCTGAAGCTTTCTTT
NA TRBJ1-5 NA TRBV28 CASNFGGVGNQPQHF TGTGCCAGCAATTTTGGCGGTGTGGGCAATCAGCCCCAGCATTTT
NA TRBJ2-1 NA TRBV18 CASSPSVGEQFF TGTGCCAGCTCACCGTCCGTCGGTGAGCAGTTCTTC
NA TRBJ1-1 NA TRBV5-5 CASSLHNMNTEAFF TGTGCCAGCAGCTTGCACAATATGAACACTGAAGCTTTCTTT
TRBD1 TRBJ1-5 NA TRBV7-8 CASSLRDRGPLSSNQPQHF TGTGCCAGCAGCTTGCGGGACAGGGGCCCTCTTTCAAGCAATCAGCCCCAGCATTTT
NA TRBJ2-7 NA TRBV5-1 CASAAGRTYEQYF TGCGCCAGCGCGGCGGGCAGAACCTACGAGCAGTACTTC
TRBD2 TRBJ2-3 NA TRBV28 CASSSGGPTDTQYF TGTGCCAGCAGTTCGGGAGGACCCACAGATACGCAGTATTTT
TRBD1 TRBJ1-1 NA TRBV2 CASNRDRGTEAFF TGTGCCAGCAACCGGGACAGAGGTACTGAAGCTTTCTTT
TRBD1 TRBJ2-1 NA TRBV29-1 CSVSLGQGYNEQFF TGCAGCGTTTCCCTGGGACAGGGATACAATGAGCAGTTCTTC
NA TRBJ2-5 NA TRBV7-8 CASSLLVRGARGGRTETQYF TGTGCCAGCAGCTTACTGGTCCGGGGCGCGAGGGGGGGCAGAACGGAGACCCAGTACTTC
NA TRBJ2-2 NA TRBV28 CASSLPEIVGELFF TGTGCCAGCAGTTTACCGGAGATCGTCGGGGAGCTGTTTTTT
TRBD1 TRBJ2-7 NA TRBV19 CASSINRGTYEQYF TGTGCCAGTAGTATAAACAGGGGAACCTACGAGCAGTACTTC
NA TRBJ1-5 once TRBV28 CASSPSGSGNQPQHF TGTGCCAGCAGTCCATCAGGGTCGGGCAATCAGCCCCAGCATTTT
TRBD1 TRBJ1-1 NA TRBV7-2 CASSFHGQGFTEAFF TGTGCCAGCAGCTTTCACGGACAGGGGTTCACTGAAGCTTTCTTT
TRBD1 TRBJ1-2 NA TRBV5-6 CASSFQGAGGYTF TGTGCCAGCAGCTTCCAGGGGGCTGGAGGCTACACCTTC
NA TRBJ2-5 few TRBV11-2 CASSLGGVQETQYF TGTGCCAGCAGCTTAGGGGGAGTTCAAGAGACCCAGTACTTC
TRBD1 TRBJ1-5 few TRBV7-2 CASSPDPGGNQPQHF TGTGCCAGCAGCCCGGACCCAGGGGGAAATCAGCCCCAGCATTTT